This entry features one T cell receptor beta chain sequence. Its antigen is not identified. The data were obtained in a study of T-cell memory formation after mild COVID-19. Overall study context: The study found TCR clusters largely donor specific. Overall study results and limits: Later expanders leaned CD4+, whereas clones that contracted between day 15 and 85 were balanced CD4/CD8. Chiefly within CM and EM were the contracting CD4+ clones; CD8+ ones were within EMRA.

Barcoded TCR alpha and TCR beta cDNA libraries with UMIs came from 5'RACE using constant-segment primers. A single record per CDR3 protein comes from TCRdb applying MiXCR to the 5' RACE reads. The repertoire holds under 600,000 distinct CDR3 sequences, with less than 25% as singletons. Sequencing input: PBMCs or a T cell subset sorted from them (not recorded which). The receptor comes from an adult woman who had mild COVID-19 (a few samples of this study predate the infection). Cell type and time point are not known.

The CDR3 is CASSPGNSPYNEQFF. The CDR3 DNA is TGTGCCAGCTCACCGGGAAACTCGCCCTACAATGAGCAGTTCTTC. V gene TRBV18 combines with J gene TRBJ2-1, with unresolved D. V lost 3 bases, J lost 2 bases, and 11 bases lay in between. CDR3 length: 15 residues. Germline lookup yields CDR1 KGHSH and CDR2 LQKENI.